Each of the 26 T cell receptor beta chains below was sequenced from the same sample in a study of T cells in Graves' hyperthyroidism and ophthalmopathy. The investigators amplified TCR beta CDR3 regions from RNA transcripts. First-round RT-PCR of the TCR CDR3 relied on the HTBI primer set. TCRdb reanalysed the multiplex PCR reads using MiXCR and keeps one entry per CDR3 protein. The sample yields fewer than 650,000 distinct CDR3 sequences, 14% to 15% seen once. The sequencing input was blood. These receptors all come from a woman aged 40 to 55 with Graves' ophthalmopathy.

The chain employs TRBV6-5 and TRBJ2-2; D might be TRBD2 (5 bases). V was pared by 2 bases and J by 0 bases, with 7 bases between. This CDR3 is 15 amino acids long. Looked up from germline, CDR1 is MNHEY and CDR2 is SVGAGI. In DNA, the CDR3 is TGTGCCAGCAGTTACCGGACTCCGAACACCGGGGAGCTGTTTTTT. This gives the protein CASSYRTPNTGELFF.

This clonotype was counted only a few times. The genes are TRBV10-3 and TRBJ2-7; 8 nucleotides align to TRBD2. The CDR3 length is 12 residues. Germline V gene data show CDR1 as ENHRY and CDR2 as SYGVKD. The V segment lost 11 bases and the J segment 0 bases; nucleotides outside the gene matches: 3. CDR3 nucleotides: TGTGCCGTTAGCGGGACCTCCTACGAGCAGTACTTC. The encoded protein is CAVSGTSYEQYF.

This clonotype was observed many times. The genes are TRBV30 and TRBJ1-2; D remains ambiguous. The V end was cut by 1 base, the J end by 1 base, with 7 bases between. Germline V gene data show CDR1 as GTSNPN and CDR2 as SVGIG (reference sequence). This CDR3 contains 13 residues. CDR3 sequence: CAWSAASNYGYTF. The DNA for the CDR3 is TGTGCCTGGAGTGCGGCCAGTAACTATGGCTACACCTTC.

This clonotype was seen many times. The chain joins TRBV30 to TRBJ1-5, with D maybe TRBD1 (6 bases). Between the trimmed V and J ends, which lost 2 bases and 7 bases, there was a span of 15 bases. Germline lookup yields CDR1 GTSNPN and CDR2 SVGIG (reference sequence). The CDR3 covers 14 residues. CDR3 loop: CAWSPGRGEQPQHF. Here the CDR3 DNA reads TGTGCCTGGAGTCCCGGCAGGGGAGAACAGCCCCAGCATTTT.

This chain links TRBV9 with TRBJ2-5, with a tentative D call TRBD2 (6 bases). There are 15 residues in the CDR3. The V gene lost 3 bases and the J gene lost 5 bases, with 17 bases spanning the gap. The V gene's germline CDR1 is SGDLS and CDR2 YYNGEE. The CDR3: CASSESGTWRETQYF. The CDR3 DNA reads as TGTGCCAGCAGCGAATCCGGGACTTGGAGGGAGACCCAGTACTTC.

This clonotype has a count of ten or more. In DNA, the CDR3 is TGTGCCAGCAGCCAAGTCGGCCCCCAGGGTGGGATCTATGGCTACACCTTC. This sequence encodes CASSQVGPQGGIYGYTF. The chain links TRBV4-2 to TRBJ1-2; D may be TRBD1 (5 bases). Germline CDR1 reads LGHNA; CDR2 reads YNFKEQ. The ends were cut back, 1 base at V and 4 bases at J, with 19 bases in the middle. The CDR3 length is 17 residues.

This clonotype was counted at least ten times. The V call is TRBV20-1, the J call TRBJ2-7; D unresolved. In germline, CDR1 is DFQATT, CDR2 SNEGSKA (reference sequence). The CDR3 has 13 residues. Trimming left V 6 bases short and J 2 bases short, with 14 bases between. The CDR3 DNA follows: TGCAGTGCCCCGTCGGACGCAACCTACGAGCAGTACTTC. This sequence encodes CSAPSDATYEQYF.

This clonotype was seen at least ten times. This chain uses TRBV28 with TRBJ2-3, with D hard to call. The CDR3 spans 12 residues. V was cut by 5 bases and J by 5 bases, with 8 bases left in between. Per the germline V gene, CDR1 is MDHEN and CDR2 is SYDVKM. The CDR3 loop reads CASSPYRDTQYF. Here the CDR3 DNA reads TGTGCCAGCAGTCCCTATAGAGATACGCAGTATTTT.

The V and J genes are TRBV18 and TRBJ1-3; D gene unclear. Germline-derived CDR1 and CDR2 are KGHSH and LQKENI. Trimming shortened V by 6 bases and J by 7 bases, and 7 bases separated the two germline ends. CDR3 length equals 11 residues. The CDR3 coding sequence is TGTGCCAGCTCTGCTGAGAACACCATATATTTT. Translating gives CASSAENTIYF.

This clonotype was picked up a small number of times. The V gene is TRBV5-1, the J gene TRBJ2-5; 8 bases map to TRBD2. This CDR3 comprises 17 residues. V was clipped by 0 bases and J by 4 bases; unmatched bases: 11. Germline V gives CDR1 SGHRS, CDR2 YFSETQ. CDR3 nucleotides: TGCGCCAGCAGCTTGGGTCCACACGGGGGGGAAGGAGAGACCCAGTACTTC. It yields the protein CASSLGPHGGEGETQYF.

The CDR3 bases are TGTGCCAGCAGTTCCCCTCCCCCACTAGCGGGCCTCCTAGACGATGAGCAGTTCTTC. Residues: CASSSPPPLAGLLDDEQFF. The rearrangement links TRBV2 to TRBJ2-1, with 9 bases lining up with TRBD2. The CDR3 totals 19 residues. Germline assignment: CDR1 SNHLY and CDR2 FYNNEI. V lost 5 bases to trimming and J lost 8 bases; unmatched junction nucleotides: 22.

This clonotype was picked up many times. The chain combines TRBV12-3 or TRBV12-4 with TRBJ1-5; no clear D. This CDR3 is built from 14 residues. The ends were cut back, 1 base at V and 0 bases at J, with 4 bases in the middle. CDR3 residues: CASSLVRSNQPQHF. The CDR3 bases are TGTGCCAGCAGTTTAGTCCGTAGCAATCAGCCCCAGCATTTT.

This clonotype was found many times. This chain uses TRBV10-2 with TRBJ2-7, with D possibly being TRBD2 (6 bases). CDR3 size: 11 residues. The ends were cut back, 6 bases at V and 7 bases at J, with 10 bases in the middle. CDR1 is WSHSY and CDR2 is SAAADI in the germline V gene. CDR3 in amino acids: CASRGGREQYF. In DNA, the CDR3 is TGCGCCAGCAGGGGGGGAAGGGAGCAGTACTTC.

This clonotype has ten or more counts. In DNA form, the CDR3 reads TGTGCCAGCACCAGGGACAGGGTTTCTGGGGCCAACGTCCTGACTTTC. Translating it yields CASTRDRVSGANVLTF. The chain has TRBV19 and TRBJ2-6; 9 bases agree with TRBD1. V was clipped by 9 bases and J by 1 base; unmatched bases: 7. The CDR3 contains 16 residues. Germline loops: CDR1 LNHDA, CDR2 SQIVND (reference sequence).

In this sample, this clonotype turned up many times. The J gene is TRBJ2-1, the V gene TRBV7-2; TRBD2 matches at 15 bases. Germline V gene data show CDR1 as SGHTA and CDR2 as FQGNSA. This CDR3 has 16 amino acids. The V segment lost 5 bases and the J segment 8 bases; nucleotides outside the gene matches: 7. The CDR3 region has the DNA TGTGCCAGCAGCCCAGGACTAGCGGGAGGGGGGGATGAGCAGTTCTTC. This gives the protein CASSPGLAGGGDEQFF.

Ten or more counts support this clonotype. The chain uses TRBV7-9 and TRBJ1-2, with D unresolved. The CDR3 has 13 amino acids. V lost 5 bases to trimming and J lost 8 bases, with 15 bases between them. CDR1 SEHNR and CDR2 FQNEAQ come from the germline V gene (reference sequence). Written as DNA, the CDR3 is TGTGCCAGCAGCCACGACGGATCGGGAGGCTACACCTTC. Translating it yields CASSHDGSGGYTF.

Turning to this clonotype: This may come from a read error, since a much larger clone is one base off. V gene TRBV30 combines with J gene TRBJ2-7; D remains unclear. CDR3 length equals 11 residues. V lost 2 bases, J lost 3 bases, and 5 bases lay in between. Germline V CDR1 and CDR2: GTSNPN, SVGIG (reference sequence). CDR3 in DNA: TGTGCCTGGAGTTCTTACTACGAGCAGTACTTC. It yields the protein CAWSSYYEQYF.

At least ten counts were recorded for this clonotype. The chain has TRBV6-5 and TRBJ2-5, with 7 bases matching TRBD2. This CDR3 region has 14 residues. Germline V gene sequence: CDR1 MNHEY, CDR2 SVGAGI. J gave up 3 bases and V 4 bases, and 5 bases lay outside the gene matches. DNA of the CDR3: TGTGCCAGCAGTTCAGCGGGGAAGGAAGAGACCCAGTACTTC. It codes for CASSSAGKEETQYF.

This clonotype was observed at least ten times. The chain recombines TRBV15 with TRBJ2-6, with D uncertain. CDR3 length equals 15 residues. Germline V gene lookup returns CDR1 LNHNV and CDR2 YYDKDF (reference sequence). V dropped 3 bases and J dropped 0 bases, with 6 bases sitting between them. CDR3 DNA sequence: TGTGCCACCAGCAGGGACCGCTCTGGGGCCAACGTCCTGACTTTC. Its protein product is CATSRDRSGANVLTF.

J is TRBJ2-5 and V is TRBV5-5, with a weak D call TRBD2 (5 bases). Per the germline V gene, CDR1 is SGHKS and CDR2 is YYEKEE (reference sequence). V lost 4 bases and J lost 5, with 12 bases in between. The CDR3 consists of 13 residues. CDR3 nucleotide sequence: TGTGCCAGCAGCCCGGAGGATTGGGAGACCCAGTACTTC. Its protein is CASSPEDWETQYF.

This clonotype has a handful of counts. This chain joins TRBV6-5 and TRBJ2-2; D is undetermined. The germline V gene has CDR1 MNHEY and CDR2 SVGAGI. CDR3 size: 14 residues. V was cut by 4 bases and J by 5 bases, with 11 bases left in between. The CDR3 DNA reads as TGTGCCAGCAGTTCCAACCCGGAAACCGGGGAGCTGTTTTTT. It is translated as CASSSNPETGELFF.

The sample holds many counts of this clonotype. The V gene is TRBV4-2, the J gene TRBJ2-5, with a weak D call TRBD2 (5 bases). The V end lost 0 bases, the J end lost 5 bases, and 19 bases lay between the germline ends. The CDR3 spans 17 residues. Germline CDR1 is LGHNA and CDR2 is YNFKEQ. CDR3 residues: CASSQERVAIPQETQYF. CDR3 in DNA: TGTGCCAGCAGCCAAGAGAGGGTAGCGATCCCCCAGGAGACCCAGTACTTC.

This clonotype showed up many times. The chain recombines TRBV29-1 with TRBJ2-7; D possibly corresponds to TRBD1 (5 bases). The germline V gene has CDR1 SQVTM and CDR2 ANQGSEA. Trimming took 4 bases from V and 4 from J, leaving 11 bases between them. This CDR3 is 12 amino acids long. In nucleotides, the CDR3 is TGCAGCGTTGGAGAAACAGGTTACGAGCAGTACTTC. It encodes CSVGETGYEQYF.

This clonotype was counted many times. The V call is TRBV7-8, the J call TRBJ2-7; possible D gene TRBD2, 5 bases. The CDR3 is made up of 14 amino acids. CDR1 and CDR2 (germline): SGHVS, FQNEAQ. V shed 1 base and J shed 1 base, with 8 bases lying between them. CDR3 nucleotides: TGTGCCAGCAGCTTAGACGGGGAATCCTACGAGCAGTACTTC. It encodes CASSLDGESYEQYF.

This clonotype was observed many times. The rearrangement uses TRBV18 and TRBJ1-2; D not certain. V shed 0 bases and J shed 4 bases, with 15 bases lying between them. Germline V gene sequence: CDR1 KGHSH, CDR2 LQKENI. This CDR3 region has 16 residues. Here the CDR3 DNA reads TGTGCCAGCTCACCACCGAGACACCTCCGGGCCTATGGCTACACCTTC. This sequence encodes CASSPPRHLRAYGYTF. The variable domain in full, completed from reference TRBV18 and TRBJ1-2, reads NAGVMQNPRHLVRRRGQEARLRCSPMKGHSHVYWYRQLPEEGLKFMVYLQKENIIDESGMPKERFSAEFPKEGPSILRIQQVVRGDSAAYFCASSPPRHLRAYGYTFGSGTRLTVV.

This clonotype was seen at least ten times. The chain employs TRBV6-5 and TRBJ2-7, with D unclear. This CDR3 has 13 amino acids. Germline CDR1 and CDR2: MNHEY and SVGAGI. Trimming took off 8 bases at V and 2 bases at J, with 13 bases between the two ends. CDR3 protein: CASGSDVPYEQYF. DNA of the CDR3: TGTGCCAGCGGCTCGGATGTCCCCTACGAGCAGTACTTC.